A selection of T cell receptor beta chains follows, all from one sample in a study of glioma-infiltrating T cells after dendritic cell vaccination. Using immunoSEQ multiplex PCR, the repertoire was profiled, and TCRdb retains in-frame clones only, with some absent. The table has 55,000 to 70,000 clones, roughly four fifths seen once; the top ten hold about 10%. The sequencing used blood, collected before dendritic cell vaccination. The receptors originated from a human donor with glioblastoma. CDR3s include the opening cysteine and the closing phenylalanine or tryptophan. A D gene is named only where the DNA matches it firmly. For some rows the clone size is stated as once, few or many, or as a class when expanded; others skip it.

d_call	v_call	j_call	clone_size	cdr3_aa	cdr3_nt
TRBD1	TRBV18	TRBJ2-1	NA	CASSRDRNNEQFF	TGTGCCAGCTCACGGGACAGGAACAATGAGCAGTTCTTC
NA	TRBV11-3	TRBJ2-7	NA	CASSSVLTDF	TGTGCCAGCAGCTCCGTACTTACAGACTTC
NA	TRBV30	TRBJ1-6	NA	CAWRLPSSYNSPLHF	TGTGCCTGGAGATTACCGAGCTCCTATAATTCACCCCTCCACTTT
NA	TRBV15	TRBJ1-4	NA	CATSRDRGGSEKLFF	TGTGCCACCAGCAGAGATCGGGGAGGGAGTGAAAAACTGTTTTTT
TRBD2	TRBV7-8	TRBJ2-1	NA	CATRLAGLYEQFF	TGTGCCACCCGACTAGCGGGTCTCTATGAGCAGTTCTTC
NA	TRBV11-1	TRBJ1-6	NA	CASSLNPSYNSPLHF	TGTGCCAGCAGCTTAAATCCGTCCTATAATTCACCCCTCCACTTT
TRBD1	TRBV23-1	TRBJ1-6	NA	CASTPRTGAYSPLHF	TGCGCCAGCACCCCCAGGACAGGGGCTTATTCACCCCTCCACTTT
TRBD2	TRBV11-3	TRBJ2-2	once	CASSHRRLSGGDTGELFF	TGTGCCAGCAGCCACAGACGTCTGAGCGGGGGGGACACCGGGGAGCTGTTTTTT
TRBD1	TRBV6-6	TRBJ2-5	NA	CASSSPDRGRVETQYF	TGTGCCAGCAGTTCACCTGACAGGGGGCGCGTAGAGACCCAGTACTTC
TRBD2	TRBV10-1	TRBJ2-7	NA	CASSRTSGASYEQYF	TGCGCCAGCAGCCGGACTAGCGGGGCCTCCTACGAGCAGTACTTC
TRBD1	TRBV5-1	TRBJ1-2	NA	CASSLGTASFYGYTF	TGCGCCAGCAGCCTGGGGACAGCTTCGTTCTATGGCTACACCTTC
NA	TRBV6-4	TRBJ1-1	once	CASSDTGRGNTEAFF	TGTGCCAGCAGTGATACAGGGCGAGGAAACACTGAAGCTTTCTTT
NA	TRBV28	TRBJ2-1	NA	CASRRGGVNEQFF	TGTGCCAGCAGACGGGGTGGCGTAAATGAGCAGTTCTTC
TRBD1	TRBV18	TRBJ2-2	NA	CASSPLGQGARRTGELFF	TGTGCCAGCTCACCACTGGGACAGGGGGCTCGAAGGACCGGGGAGCTGTTTTTT
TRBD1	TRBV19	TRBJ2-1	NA	CASSIRDRSNEQFF	TGTGCCAGTAGTATCCGGGACAGGAGCAATGAGCAGTTCTTC
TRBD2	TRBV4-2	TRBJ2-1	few	CASSQEGSGGVNEQFF	TGTGCCAGCAGCCAAGAGGGAAGCGGGGGGGTCAATGAGCAGTTCTTC
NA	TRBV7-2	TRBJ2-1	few	CASRQLTQGSSYNEQFF	TGTGCCAGCAGACAACTCACACAGGGCAGCTCCTACAATGAGCAGTTCTTC
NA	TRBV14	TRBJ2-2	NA	CASSQTVNTGELFF	TGTGCCAGCAGCCAAACAGTGAACACCGGGGAGCTGTTTTTT
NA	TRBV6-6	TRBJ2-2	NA	CASSFTNTGELFF	TGTGCCAGCAGTTTTACGAACACCGGGGAGCTGTTTTTT
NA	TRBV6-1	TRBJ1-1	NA	CASSDREGTEAFF	TGTGCCAGCAGTGACAGGGAGGGCACTGAAGCTTTCTTT
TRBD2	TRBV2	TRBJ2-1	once	CASSVSLAGGPNEQFF	TGTGCCAGCAGTGTCTCTCTAGCGGGGGGCCCTAATGAGCAGTTCTTC
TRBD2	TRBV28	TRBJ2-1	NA	CASTKTSGVTWVEIF	TGTGCCAGCACCAAAACTAGCGGGGTTACGTGGGTCGAGATCTTC
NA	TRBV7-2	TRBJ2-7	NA	CASSLSYEQYF	TGTGCCAGCAGCCTCTCCTACGAGCAGTACTTC
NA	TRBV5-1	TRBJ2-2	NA	CASSFRLDYTGELFF	TGCGCCAGCAGCTTCCGACTTGACTACACCGGGGAGCTGTTTTTT
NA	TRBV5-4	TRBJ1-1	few	CASSQGANTEAFF	TGTGCCAGCAGCCAAGGGGCGAACACTGAAGCTTTCTTT
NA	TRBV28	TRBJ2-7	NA	CASRLSYEQYF	TGTGCCAGCCGCCTAAGCTACGAGCAGTACTTC
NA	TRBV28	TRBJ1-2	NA	CASSRSAGLNYGYTF	TGTGCCAGCAGTAGGTCGGCAGGGTTGAACTATGGCTACACCTTC
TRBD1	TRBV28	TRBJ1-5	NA	CASRGGTGDNQPQHF	TGTGCCAGCAGGGGGGGGACAGGGGATAATCAGCCCCAGCATTTT
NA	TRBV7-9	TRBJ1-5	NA	CASSSQGGKPQHF	TGTGCCAGCAGCTCTCAGGGAGGTAAGCCCCAGCATTTT
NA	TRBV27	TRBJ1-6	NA	CASSFRDSNSPLHF	TGTGCCAGCAGTTTCAGGGATTCAAATTCACCCCTCCACTTT
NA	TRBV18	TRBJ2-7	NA	CASSPQTEPSYEQYF	TGTGCCAGCTCACCCCAGACAGAACCATCCTACGAGCAGTACTTC
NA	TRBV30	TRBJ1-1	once	CAWSPGGTEAFF	TGTGCCTGGAGCCCCGGGGGCACTGAAGCTTTCTTT
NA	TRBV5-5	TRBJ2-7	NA	CASRVSVTISYEQYF	TGTGCCAGCAGGGTTAGCGTTACGATCTCCTACGAGCAGTACTTC